Below are 10 T cell receptor beta chains sequenced from a single sample in a study of T cells in Graves' hyperthyroidism and ophthalmopathy. Template material for amplifying TCR beta CDR3 regions consisted of RNA transcripts. HTBI primers were used for first-round RT-PCR of the TCR CDR3. Each CDR3 protein is one row after TCRdb ran MiXCR on the multiplex PCR reads. The sample carries some 510,000 distinct CDR3 sequences, 46% recorded once. The sequencing input was peripheral blood or thyroid tissue (not recorded which). All receptors derive from a woman between 18 and 30 years old with Graves' hyperthyroidism.

This clonotype was observed a handful of times. This chain joins TRBV7-9 and TRBJ1-5; tentative D call: TRBD1 (6 bases). V lost 5 bases, J lost 4 bases, and 18 bases lay in between. The length of the CDR3 is 16 residues. The germline gives CDR1 SEHNR, CDR2 FQNEAQ (reference sequence). The CDR3 DNA reads TGTGCCAGCAGCCAATCGTTCACGGGACAAAATCAGCCCCAGCATTTT. Protein: CASSQSFTGQNQPQHF.

J is TRBJ2-7 and V is TRBV11-1; 7 bases line up with TRBD2. The CDR3 is 13 amino acids. The trim removed 4 bases at V and 3 bases at J, leaving 3 bases unmatched. Germline lookup yields CDR1 SGHAT and CDR2 FQDESV (reference sequence). The CDR3 nucleotides are TGTGCCAGCAGCTATAGCGGGCTCTACGAGCAGTACTTC. It specifies CASSYSGLYEQYF.

The table lists this clonotype with a few counts. The chain links TRBV6-6 to TRBJ2-7; D unclear. This CDR3 is 14 amino acids long. Germline assignment: CDR1 MNHNY and CDR2 SVGAGI (reference sequence). V lost 5 bases and J 0 bases, leaving 11 bases between the germline ends. CDR3 sequence reads: CASSPTESSYEQYF. The CDR3 coding sequence is TGTGCCAGCAGTCCTACAGAGAGCTCCTACGAGCAGTACTTC.

Comment on this clonotype: A read error may produce the germline difference seen at one junction end. The V gene is TRBV25-1, the J gene TRBJ1-3; TRBD1 matches 7 bases. Germline CDR1 reads MGHDK; CDR2 reads SYGVNS. The CDR3 has 16 residues. The CDR3 DNA reads TGCGCCAGCAGCGCGGGACAGCCGACCTCTGGAAACACCATATATTTT. Translated, it gives CASSAGQPTSGNTIYF.

In its sample, this clonotype was seen a few times. The V and J genes are TRBV14 and TRBJ2-6; D is uncertain. The germline V and J ends were trimmed by 5 bases and 4 bases, with 9 bases remaining between them. CDR3 length: 14 residues. In germline, CDR1 is SGHDN, CDR2 FVKESK. In DNA, the CDR3 is TGTGCCAGCAGCTCTCCGTGGGGGGCCAACGTCCTGACTTTC. Its protein is CASSSPWGANVLTF. Complete variable domain (other parts from reference TRBV14 and TRBJ2-6): EAGVTQFPSHSVIEKGQTVTLRCDPISGHDNLYWYRRVMGKEIKFLLHFVKESKQDESGMPNNRFLAERTGGTYSTLKVQPAELEDSGVYFCASSSPWGANVLTFGAGSRLTVL.

As concerns this clonotype: A single base separates this from a much larger clone, so it may be a read error. V usage is TRBV24-1 and J usage is TRBJ2-7; 15 bases agree with TRBD2. The CDR3 has 16 amino acids. Per the germline V gene, CDR1 is KGHDR and CDR2 is SFDVKD. The CDR3 sequence is CATSDPGLAGGRERYF. In nucleotides, the CDR3 is TGTGCCACCAGTGATCCTGGACTAGCGGGAGGGCGGGAGCGGTACTTC.

The chain is built from TRBV7-3 and TRBJ1-5, with D hard to call. There are 13 residues in the CDR3. Germline V gene data show CDR1 as SGHTA and CDR2 as FQGTGA. Deletions cut 5 bases from V and 14 bases from J, with 19 bases between. The CDR3 region has the DNA TGTGCCAGCAGCACCTCTAGCGGGAGCTACGAGCATTTT. This translates into CASSTSSGSYEHF.

This clonotype appeared many times. The chain links TRBV15 to TRBJ1-5; weak D call: TRBD1 (6 bases). The CDR3 contains 15 residues. Deletions cut 3 bases from V and 4 bases from J, with 13 bases between. Germline CDR1 LNHNV, CDR2 YYDKDF (reference sequence). The CDR3 spells CATSRQGGGNQPQHF. The CDR3 region has the DNA TGTGCCACCAGCAGGCAAGGGGGGGGAAATCAGCCCCAGCATTTT.

This clonotype came up many times. The V and J genes are TRBV7-9 and TRBJ2-7; 9 nucleotides match TRBD2. Trimming removed 5 bases from V and 5 bases from J; junction bases left unmatched: 13. CDR3 length equals 16 residues. Germline-derived CDR1 and CDR2 are SEHNR and FQNEAQ (reference sequence). The CDR3 nucleotides are TGTGCCAGCAGCACCCGTGTGGCGGGAGGGCGGCACGAGCAGTACTTC. Protein sequence: CASSTRVAGGRHEQYF.

This clonotype has only a few counts. The V call is TRBV20-1, the J call TRBJ2-7, with 9 bases aligning to TRBD1. Unmatched junction bases numbered 6, after V lost 6 bases and J lost 6 bases. Germline assignment: CDR1 DFQATT and CDR2 SNEGSKA (reference sequence). The CDR3 totals 12 residues. CDR3 DNA sequence: TGCAGTGCCAGGGACAGGGAGGTCGAGCAGTACTTC. This sequence encodes CSARDREVEQYF.